This TCR beta chain was identified during a study of T-cell memory formation after mild COVID-19. As for the study in general: The study found TCR clusters largely donor specific. The study, taken as a whole, reports: The main location of contracting CD4+ clones was CM and EM, and that of contracting CD8+ clones was EMRA. There were some responding clones in pre-infection memory, which suggested that cross-reactive memory had joined.

MiXCR, run by TCRdb on the 5' RACE reads, gives a single entry per CDR3 protein. The table shows about 110,000 distinct CDR3 sequences, with 13% to 15% occurring only once. This clonotype showed up just a few times. Its antigen remains unknown. The sequence was obtained from a man between 18 and 29 years old who had mild COVID-19 (a few samples of this study predate the infection). Cell type and time point are not known. Sequencing used PBMCs or a T cell subset sorted from them (not recorded which).

The DNA for the CDR3 is TGTGCCAGCAGCCAAGACCAACAGGCAACGGGGGCGCGAGATACGCAGTATTTT. It is translated as CASSQDQQATGARDTQYF. V is TRBV4-2 and J is TRBJ2-3, with D possibly called TRBD1 or TRBD2 (6 bases each). Deletions cut 0 bases from V and 5 bases from J, with 21 bases between. The CDR3 length is 18 residues. Looked up from germline, CDR1 is LGHNA and CDR2 is YNFKEQ.